Included here is one TCR beta chain sequence, with context. These data are taken from a study of blood T cell repertoires in COVID-19. Across the study: Material from acute and convalescent COVID-19 was sourced from the United States, Italy and Spain.

The germline CDR1 and CDR2 sequences are LNHDA and SQIVND (reference sequence). The CDR3 spans 14 residues. Trimming took off 6 bases at V and 0 bases at J, with 8 bases between the two ends. In the authors' workflow: Cell counts per sample came from amplifying reference gene primers. Sequencing was performed with immunoSEQ multiplex PCR; in TCRdb, only in-frame clones are kept and a portion is missing. Clone size and the V and J calls come from that table; the DNA yielded D and trimming. Of around 80,000 clones listed, around 79% are singletons. This TCR came from a man aged 50 or older with active or convalescent COVID-19. V and J are TRBV19 and TRBJ1-4, with D maybe TRBD1 (5 bases). Sequenced material: peripheral blood. The CDR3 nucleotides are TGTGCCAGTAGCCCGACAGCAACTAATGAAAAACTGTTTTTT. It specifies CASSPTATNEKLFF.